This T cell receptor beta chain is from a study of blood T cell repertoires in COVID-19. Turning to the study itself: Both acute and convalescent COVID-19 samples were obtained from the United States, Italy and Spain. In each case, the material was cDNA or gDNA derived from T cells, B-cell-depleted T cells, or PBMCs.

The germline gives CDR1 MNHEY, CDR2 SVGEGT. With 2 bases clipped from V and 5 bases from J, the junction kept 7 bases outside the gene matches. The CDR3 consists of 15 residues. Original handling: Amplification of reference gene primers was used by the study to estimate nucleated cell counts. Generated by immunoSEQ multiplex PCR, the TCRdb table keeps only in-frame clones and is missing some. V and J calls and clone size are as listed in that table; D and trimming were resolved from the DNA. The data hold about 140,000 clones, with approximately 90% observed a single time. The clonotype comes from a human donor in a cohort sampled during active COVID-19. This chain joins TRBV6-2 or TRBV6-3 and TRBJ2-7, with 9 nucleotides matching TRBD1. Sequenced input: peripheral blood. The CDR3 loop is CASSYGDRGFNEQYF. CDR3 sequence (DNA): TGTGCCAGCAGTTACGGCGACAGGGGGTTCAACGAGCAGTACTTC.